These 11 T cell receptor beta chains share one sample of origin, sequenced in a study of T cells in Graves' hyperthyroidism and ophthalmopathy. TCR beta CDR3 sequences were amplified from RNA transcripts. HTBI primers were used for first-round RT-PCR of the TCR CDR3. TCRdb analysed the multiplex PCR reads with MiXCR anew, one entry per CDR3 protein. The sample has roughly 740,000 distinct CDR3 sequences, about a sixth seen once; the top ten hold under 9.5%. Source material: blood. These receptors all stem from a young man with Graves' hyperthyroidism.

This clonotype was recorded a few times. V and J are TRBV24-1 and TRBJ2-1; 7 bases are a match to TRBD1. The CDR3 runs to 15 residues. After removal of 4 bases from V and 7 bases from J, the junction contained 9 bases not matched to a gene. Germline CDR1 KGHDR, CDR2 SFDVKD. Written as DNA, the CDR3 is TGTGCCACCAGTGAAGTGACAGGGTCTGCAAATGAGCAGTTCTTC. Encoded protein: CATSEVTGSANEQFF.

This clonotype was counted ten times or more. CDR3 region: CASSPTGERNYGYTF. Written as DNA, the CDR3 is TGTGCCAGCTCACCAACAGGGGAAAGGAACTATGGCTACACCTTC. The J gene is TRBJ1-2, the V gene TRBV18; 7 bases are a match to TRBD1. V was pared by 2 bases and J by 2 bases, with 5 bases of the junction left unmatched. The CDR3 runs to 15 residues. The germline V gene encodes CDR1 KGHSH and CDR2 LQKENI.

Concerning this clonotype: Being one base from a much bigger clone, this may be a read error. The chain recombines TRBV3-1 with TRBJ2-7, with D unresolved. Trimming took 4 bases from V and 0 from J, leaving 16 bases between them. The CDR3 covers 16 residues. The germline gives CDR1 LGHDT, CDR2 YNNKEL (reference sequence). The CDR3 here is CASSRDVAYSSYEQYF. The CDR3 DNA reads as TGTGCCAGCAGCCGAGACGTAGCTTATAGCTCCTACGAGCAGTACTTC.

This clonotype was seen a handful of times. This chain uses TRBV7-9 with TRBJ1-1; possibly TRBD1 for D (5 bases). CDR3 length: 14 amino acids. Trimming cost V 7 bases and J 7 bases, with 19 bases left between them. The germline V gene has CDR1 SEHNR and CDR2 FQNEAQ (reference sequence). CDR3 bases: TGTGCCAGCAATCAGGGTGGGGACGCAAGTGAAGCTTTCTTT. Its protein product is CASNQGGDASEAFF. Using reference TRBV7-9 and TRBJ1-1 for the parts outside the CDR3, the full variable domain is DTGVSQNPRHKITKRGQNVTFRCDPISEHNRLYWYRQTLGQGPEFLTYFQNEAQLEKSRLLSDRFSAERPKGSFSTLEIQRTEQGDSAMYLCASNQGGDASEAFFGQGTRLTVV.

This clonotype was seen many times. CDR3 in DNA: TGCGCCAGCAGCTCCATGGGGATACCGAACACTGAAGCTTTCTTT. It encodes CASSSMGIPNTEAFF. The chain employs TRBV5-1 and TRBJ1-1; D is unclear. The CDR3 has 15 residues. Trimming removed 3 bases from V and 1 base from J, with 13 bases in between. The germline V gene has CDR1 SGHRS and CDR2 YFSETQ.

The chain employs TRBV5-1 and TRBJ2-7, with 12 bases lining up with TRBD1. Unmatched junction bases numbered 8, after V lost 5 bases and J lost 5 bases. Germline CDR1 reads SGHRS; CDR2 reads YFSETQ. The CDR3 runs 15 residues. The CDR3 DNA reads TGCGCCAGCAGGAAATCCGGGACAGGGGGCCACGAGCAGTACTTC. Its translation is CASRKSGTGGHEQYF.

This clonotype was detected many times. The chain uses TRBV9 and TRBJ1-2; D gene uncertain. The CDR3 sequence is 14 residues long. Germline V gene lookup returns CDR1 SGDLS and CDR2 YYNGEE. V was cut by 0 bases and J by 8 bases, with 14 bases left in between. CDR3 loop: CASSVDSTSVGYTF. The CDR3 region has the DNA TGTGCCAGCAGCGTAGACTCTACCTCTGTGGGCTACACCTTC.

CDR3 sequence reads: CASSLAAGTVVYEQYF. DNA for the CDR3: TGTGCCAGCAGCTTGGCAGCCGGGACAGTAGTTTACGAGCAGTACTTC. This chain links TRBV5-8 with TRBJ2-7; TRBD1 agrees at 7 bases. This CDR3 is 16 amino acids long. CDR1 is SGHTS, CDR2 YDEGEE, per germline. The V segment lost 0 bases and the J segment 4 bases; nucleotides outside the gene matches: 10.

The chain uses TRBV7-9 and TRBJ2-2; D uncertain. The V gene lost 4 bases and the J gene lost 1 base, with 25 bases spanning the gap. Germline assignment: CDR1 SEHNR and CDR2 FQNEAQ (reference sequence). There are 20 residues in the CDR3. The CDR3, as DNA: TGTGCCAGCAGCTCGAATCAACCCCCCGCCAAACCACTGAACACCGGGGAGCTGTTTTTT. This codes for CASSSNQPPAKPLNTGELFF.

This clonotype has only a few counts. This chain links TRBV3-1 with TRBJ2-1, with 8 bases lining up with TRBD2. The CDR3 covers 18 residues. Losses at the gene ends were 3 bases for V and 0 bases for J; bases not matched to a gene: 10. CDR1 is LGHDT, CDR2 YNNKEL, per germline (reference sequence). CDR3 sequence reads: CASSQKGSGEFSYNEQFF. In DNA form, the CDR3 reads TGTGCCAGCAGCCAGAAGGGTAGCGGGGAGTTCTCCTACAATGAGCAGTTCTTC.

This clonotype was seen only a few times. The chain links TRBV27 to TRBJ2-1; maybe TRBD2 (6 bases). CDR1 and CDR2 (germline): MNHEY, SMNVEV (reference sequence). This CDR3 spans 16 amino acids. Trimming took 5 bases from V and 2 from J, leaving 16 bases between them. CDR3 residues: CASSPSSGGTYNEQFF. Here the CDR3 DNA reads TGTGCCAGCAGTCCATCGAGCGGAGGGACCTACAATGAGCAGTTCTTC.